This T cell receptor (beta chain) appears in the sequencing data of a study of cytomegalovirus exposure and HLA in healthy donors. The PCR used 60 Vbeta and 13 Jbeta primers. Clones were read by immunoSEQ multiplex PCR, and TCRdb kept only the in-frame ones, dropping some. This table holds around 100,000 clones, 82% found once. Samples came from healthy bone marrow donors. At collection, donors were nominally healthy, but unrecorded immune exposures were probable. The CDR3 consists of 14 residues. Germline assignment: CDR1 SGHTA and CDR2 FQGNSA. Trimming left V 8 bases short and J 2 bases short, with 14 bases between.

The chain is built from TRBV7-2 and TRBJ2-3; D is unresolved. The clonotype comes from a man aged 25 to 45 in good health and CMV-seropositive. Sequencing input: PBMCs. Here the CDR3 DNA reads TGTGCCAGCGCGGCTAACCCAAACACAGATACGCAGTATTTT. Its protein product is CASAANPNTDTQYF.